This TCR beta chain was identified in a study of T cells after yellow fever vaccination. The study, taken as a whole, reports: Repertoires sorted by FACS could include abundant clonotypes that are contaminants from the bulk population.

This CDR3 is 13 amino acids long. Germline-derived CDR1 and CDR2 are SGHRS and YFSETQ. The V end was cut by 0 bases, the J end by 8 bases, with 8 bases between. This clonotype was counted at least ten times. Its antigen remains unknown. TCRdb redid the calling of the 5' RACE reads with MiXCR, one entry per CDR3 protein. The data show hundreds of thousands of distinct CDR3 sequences, with approximately 15% seen just once and more than 13% held by the top ten. This chain uses TRBV5-1 with TRBJ1-4, with TRBD1 as a possible D gene (5 bases). The receptor comes from a man aged 30-40 years who received the YFV17D yellow fever vaccine. The source material was PBMCs, sampled on the day of the yellow fever booster vaccination. CDR3: CASSLGRAEKLFF. Written as DNA, the CDR3 is TGCGCCAGCAGCTTGGGCAGGGCCGAAAAACTGTTTTTT. The full variable domain, in which reference TRBV5-1 and TRBJ1-4 provide the parts outside the CDR3, is KAGVTQTPRYLIKTRGQQVTLSCSPISGHRSVSWYQQTPGQGLQFLFEYFSETQRNKGNFPGRFSGRQFSNSRSEMNVSTLELGDSALYLCASSLGRAEKLFFGSGTQLSVL.